Following are 24 T cell receptor beta chains from one sample sequenced in a study of shared clonotypes between healthy human individuals. As defined, naive CD8 cells were CD45RO-negative and positively selected for CCR7, with terminally differentiated effector memory CD45RA+ cells excluded. TCRdb's table, derived via immunoSEQ multiplex PCR, lists solely in-frame clones and lacks some. The table has about 2.1 million clones, around 95% seen once. Sequencing used naive CD8+ T cells from PBMCs. These receptors came from a man aged 18-30 years in good health. Some clones in this sample may be carry-over from other donors' samples.

The chain joins TRBV5-6 to TRBJ2-1; the D gene is possibly TRBD1 (6 bases). The V end was cut by 10 bases, the J end by 2 bases, with 13 bases between. CDR3 length equals 13 residues. The germline V gene has CDR1 SGHDT and CDR2 YYEEEE. The CDR3 region is CASGEPPYNEQFF. CDR3 DNA: TGTGCCTCAGGGGAGCCCCCCTACAATGAGCAGTTCTTC.

About this clone itself: Other nucleotide sequences in the sample specify the same CDR3. The chain links TRBV27 to TRBJ2-1, with D hard to call. The V and J ends lost 4 bases and 2 bases respectively, with 6 bases between them. From germline, CDR1 is MNHEY and CDR2 SMNVEV (reference sequence). The CDR3 extends over 13 amino acids. This CDR3 reads CASSSLTYNEQFF. The CDR3 coding sequence is TGTGCCAGCAGTTCCCTGACCTACAATGAGCAGTTCTTC.

The rearrangement links TRBV7-9 to TRBJ2-1; TRBD2 matches 8 bases. The CDR3 is made up of 15 amino acids. The germline V gene has CDR1 SEHNR and CDR2 FQNEAQ (reference sequence). Trimming took 7 bases from V and 4 from J; bases not matched to a gene: 9. CDR3 coding DNA: TGTGCCAGCAAAGAAACTAGCGGCTTTTACAATGAGCAGTTCTTC. Its translation is CASKETSGFYNEQFF.

The chain combines TRBV28 with TRBJ1-5; 8 nucleotides match TRBD1. Germline V gene data show CDR1 as MDHEN and CDR2 as SYDVKM. There are 17 residues in the CDR3. V shed 6 bases and J 0 bases; nucleotides not matched to a gene: 10. CDR3 sequence (DNA): TGTGCCAGCAGCTATAGGACAGGGCCCCCTAGCAATCAGCCCCAGCATTTT. As protein: CASSYRTGPPSNQPQHF.

This chain uses TRBV28 with TRBJ2-3, with TRBD2 identical over 8 bases. Looked up from germline, CDR1 is MDHEN and CDR2 is SYDVKM. J lost 5 bases, V lost 3 bases, and 4 bases had no gene match. The CDR3 runs to 14 residues. This chain's CDR3 is CASSFGGGVDTQYF. CDR3 sequence (DNA): TGTGCCAGCAGTTTCGGGGGGGGTGTAGATACGCAGTATTTT.

Note on this clone: Within the sample, other DNA sequences also encode this same CDR3. The J gene is TRBJ2-7, the V gene TRBV7-9; the match to TRBD1 covers 12 bases. With V trimmed by 5 bases and J by 4 bases, 6 bases remained unmatched. CDR1 and CDR2 from the germline V gene are SEHNR and FQNEAQ (reference sequence). The CDR3 covers 15 residues. This CDR3 is CASSLPGQGAYEQYF. For the CDR3, the DNA is TGTGCCAGCAGCCTTCCGGGACAGGGGGCGTACGAGCAGTACTTC.

The V gene is TRBV7-9, the J gene TRBJ2-7, with D perhaps matching TRBD2 (6 bases). This CDR3 spans 16 amino acids. V lost 5 bases and J lost 0, with 17 bases in between. Looked up from germline, CDR1 is SEHNR and CDR2 is FQNEAQ (reference sequence). The CDR3 DNA reads as TGTGCCAGCAGCCACCGCGGGTCCGGGAGCTCCTACGAGCAGTACTTC. It translates to CASSHRGSGSSYEQYF.

This chain uses TRBV4-1 with TRBJ2-7; 14 nucleotides line up with TRBD2. Losses at the gene ends were 1 base for V and 4 bases for J; bases not matched to a gene: 9. The germline CDR1 and CDR2 sequences are MGHRA and YSYEKL. This CDR3 spans 18 amino acids. CDR3 region: CASSQGLAGGADSYEQYF. The CDR3 DNA sequence: TGCGCCAGCAGCCAAGGACTAGCGGGAGGGGCCGATTCGTACGAGCAGTACTTC.

The gene calls are TRBV13 and TRBJ2-3; 7 bases align to TRBD2. J was trimmed by 4 bases and V by 3 bases; bases with no gene match: 10. Germline V gives CDR1 PRHDT, CDR2 FYEKMQ (reference sequence). The CDR3 contains 16 residues. In DNA form, the CDR3 reads TGTGCCAGCAGCTTTGATTCGGGGAGGGATCCAGATACGCAGTATTTT. It yields the protein CASSFDSGRDPDTQYF.

The chain carries TRBV29-1 and TRBJ1-2, with 7 bases identical to TRBD1. The germline gives CDR1 SQVTM, CDR2 ANQGSEA. CDR3 length: 11 amino acids. V dropped 7 bases and J dropped 8; count of bases not matched to a gene: 7. The CDR3 sequence: CSAITGEGYTF. In DNA, the CDR3 is TGCAGCGCAATTACAGGGGAAGGCTACACCTTC.

V is TRBV9 and J is TRBJ2-7, with 10 bases lining up with TRBD1. The V gene end was trimmed by 3 bases and the J gene end by 3 bases; junction bases not matched to a gene: 18. Per germline, CDR1 SGDLS and CDR2 YYNGEE. This CDR3 comprises 19 residues. CDR3 sequence (DNA): TGTGCCAGCAGCGCCGTCTTGTCGGGACAGGGGATACCCCTCTACGAGCAGTACTTC. Amino acids: CASSAVLSGQGIPLYEQYF.

Worth noting for this clone: Other DNA sequences in this sample translate to the same CDR3. The chain links TRBV27 to TRBJ2-7; D call uncertain. Trimming left V 1 base short and J 4 bases short, with 5 bases between. Looked up from germline, CDR1 is MNHEY and CDR2 is SMNVEV (reference sequence). The CDR3 is 12 amino acids. CDR3 protein: CASSLLGYEQYF. For the CDR3, the DNA is TGTGCCAGCAGTTTATTAGGGTACGAGCAGTACTTC.

The rearrangement joins TRBV6-1 to TRBJ1-2, with TRBD1 identical over 8 bases. The germline V gene encodes CDR1 MNHNS and CDR2 SASEGT. V shed 4 bases and J 4 bases; nucleotides not matched to a gene: 5. The CDR3 has 14 residues. The CDR3 sequence: CASSGYGTGYGYTF. The CDR3 DNA sequence: TGTGCCAGCAGTGGATACGGGACAGGCTATGGCTACACCTTC.

This clone turned up a few times. Within the sample, other DNA sequences also encode this same CDR3. J is TRBJ1-2 and V is TRBV7-9; 7 bases match TRBD1. The germline V gene encodes CDR1 SEHNR and CDR2 FQNEAQ (reference sequence). The V gene end was trimmed by 5 bases and the J gene end by 2 bases; junction bases not matched to a gene: 2. This CDR3 contains 13 residues. CDR3 in amino acids: CASSPGQNYGYTF. CDR3 DNA: TGTGCCAGCAGCCCGGGACAGAACTATGGCTACACCTTC.

This chain joins TRBV6-5 and TRBJ2-1; D is uncertain. V lost 6 bases and J 5 bases, leaving 14 bases between the germline ends. The germline CDR1 and CDR2 sequences are MNHEY and SVGAGI. This CDR3 is 14 amino acids long. CDR3 in amino acids: CASSTFGLDNEQFF. The CDR3 DNA reads TGTGCCAGCAGCACCTTCGGTCTAGACAATGAGCAGTTCTTC.

This clone has only one observation. The chain couples TRBV10-2 to TRBJ2-1; 8 bases agree with TRBD2. V shed 7 bases and J 7 bases; nucleotides not matched to a gene: 12. The length of the CDR3 is 15 residues. The germline gives CDR1 WSHSY, CDR2 SAAADI. Written as DNA, the CDR3 is TGCGCCAGCATCTCCCGAGCGGGAGTCCTGAATGAGCAGTTCTTC. This gives the protein CASISRAGVLNEQFF.

The gene calls are TRBV7-9 and TRBJ2-7; D ambiguous. The germline CDR1 and CDR2 sequences are SEHNR and FQNEAQ (reference sequence). Trimming left V 5 bases short and J 2 bases short, with 13 bases between. The CDR3 covers 14 residues. The CDR3 DNA reads TGTGCCAGCAGCCCAACATGGAACCCCTACGAGCAGTACTTC. The encoded protein is CASSPTWNPYEQYF.

A few counts support this clone. The V call is TRBV27, the J call TRBJ1-1, with 9 nucleotides matching TRBD1. From germline, CDR1 is MNHEY and CDR2 SMNVEV (reference sequence). J gave up 5 bases and V 6 bases, and 7 bases lay outside the gene matches. The length of the CDR3 is 14 residues. The CDR3 DNA is TGTGCCAGCAGATTCCGGGACAGGGTTACTGAAGCTTTCTTT. Protein product: CASRFRDRVTEAFF.

This rearrangement joins TRBV5-4 to TRBJ1-2, with TRBD1 as a possible D gene (5 bases). Per germline, CDR1 SGHNT and CDR2 YYREEE (reference sequence). CDR3 length: 13 amino acids. The germline V and J ends were trimmed by 3 bases and 3 bases, with 9 bases remaining between them. The CDR3 protein is CASSWGRDYGYTF. The CDR3 bases are TGTGCCAGCAGCTGGGGCAGGGACTATGGCTACACCTTC.

In regard to this clone: The same CDR3 is also encoded by other DNA sequences in this sample. V and J are TRBV9 and TRBJ1-1, with TRBD1 as a possible D gene (6 bases). With 0 bases removed from V and 1 base from J, the gap between germline ends came to 10 bases. The CDR3 consists of 15 residues. From germline, CDR1 is SGDLS and CDR2 YYNGEE. In DNA form, the CDR3 reads TGTGCCAGCAGCGTAGACGTGGGGGCGAACACTGAAGCTTTCTTT. Translated, it gives CASSVDVGANTEAFF. Full variable domain (missing parts from reference TRBV9 and TRBJ1-1): DSGVTQTPKHLITATGQRVTLRCSPRSGDLSVYWYQQSLDQGLQFLIQYYNGEERAKGNILERFSAQQFPDLHSELNLSSLELGDSALYFCASSVDVGANTEAFFGQGTRLTVV.

The rearrangement uses TRBV9 and TRBJ2-1; D not certain. Germline V CDR1 and CDR2: SGDLS, YYNGEE. The CDR3 spans 13 residues. Trimming removed 2 bases at V and 5 bases at J, with 8 bases between. This chain's CDR3 is CASSVNYHNEQFF. Here the CDR3 DNA reads TGTGCCAGCAGCGTTAACTATCACAATGAGCAGTTCTTC.

The chain recombines TRBV29-1 with TRBJ2-1; possibly TRBD2 for D (5 bases). This CDR3 has 15 amino acids. Trimming took 1 base from V and 4 from J, leaving 14 bases between them. Germline V gene data show CDR1 as SQVTM and CDR2 as ANQGSEA. In DNA, the CDR3 is TGCAGCGTTGAAGGGATCGTGGGGAGATACAATGAGCAGTTCTTC. Translating it yields CSVEGIVGRYNEQFF.

This clone is a singleton in its sample. The gene calls are TRBV7-9 and TRBJ2-1, with D tentatively TRBD1 or TRBD2 (6 bases each). CDR1 SEHNR and CDR2 FQNEAQ come from the germline V gene (reference sequence). Trimming pared 2 bases from V and 4 bases from J, leaving 18 bases between. This CDR3 has 17 amino acids. The CDR3 protein is CASSLSHRGPLYNEQFF. The CDR3 DNA follows: TGTGCCAGCAGCTTATCCCATCGGGGGCCCCTTTACAATGAGCAGTTCTTC. Using reference TRBV7-9 and TRBJ2-1 for the parts outside the CDR3, the full variable domain is DTGVSQNPRHKITKRGQNVTFRCDPISEHNRLYWYRQTLGQGPEFLTYFQNEAQLEKSRLLSDRFSAERPKGSFSTLEIQRTEQGDSAMYLCASSLSHRGPLYNEQFFGPGTRLTVL.

CDR3 loop: CASSLRGAGYQPQHF. The CDR3 DNA is TGTGCCAGCAGTTTAAGGGGGGCCGGCTATCAGCCCCAGCATTTT. The chain recombines TRBV27 with TRBJ1-5, with D perhaps TRBD1 (6 bases). This CDR3 has 15 residues. The germline CDR1 and CDR2 sequences are MNHEY and SMNVEV (reference sequence). The V gene lost 2 bases and the J gene lost 5 bases, with 13 bases spanning the gap.